Listed below are T cell receptor beta chains from one sample, sequenced in a study of glioma-infiltrating T cells. TCRdb reprocessed the multiplex PCR reads with MiXCR, giving one entry per CDR3 protein. The table lists 150,000 or so distinct CDR3 sequences, more than 35% of them singletons, with about a fifth in the top ten. Sequencing input: glioma tissue, nonneoplastic brain tissue, or PBMCs (not recorded which). The source is a human donor with low-grade glioma or glioblastoma, undergoing nonglioma brain surgery, or in good health (not recorded which). Each CDR3 is given with its conserved first and last residue. D genes are given only for firm matches. The size of a clone is reported for some rows only, either as once, few or many, or as a class for expanded clones.

.	.	15	TRBV27	TRBJ1-3	CASSLNGVFGNTIYF	TGTGCCAGCAGTTTAAATGGGGTTTTTGGAAACACCATATATTTT
few	.	13	TRBV28	TRBJ1-1	CASGGATNTEAFF	TGTGCCAGCGGGGGCGCCACGAACACTGAAGCTTTCTTT
.	.	14	TRBV6-2/TRBV6-3	TRBJ2-5	CASAGSKGQETQYF	TGTGCCAGCGCCGGGTCCAAGGGGCAAGAGACCCAGTACTTC
.	.	14	TRBV15	TRBJ2-2	CATSRQGYTGELFF	TGTGCCACCAGCAGACAGGGTTACACCGGGGAGCTGTTTTTT
many	.	12	TRBV20-1	TRBJ1-2	CSVPRGGDGYTF	TGCAGTGTCCCTAGGGGGGGCGATGGCTACACCTTC
few	.	13	TRBV6-2/TRBV6-3	TRBJ1-5	CASRAVGNQPQHF	TGTGCCAGCAGAGCCGTCGGGAATCAGCCCCAGCATTTT
.	.	11	TRBV25-1	TRBJ2-7	CASRTAYEQYF	TGTGCCAGCCGGACAGCCTACGAGCAGTACTTC
few	.	12	TRBV2	TRBJ2-7	CASAWQGYEQYF	TGTGCCAGCGCGTGGCAGGGGTACGAGCAGTACTTC
.	TRBD1	16	TRBV4-1	TRBJ1-5	CASSQDMGQGYQPQHF	TGCGCCAGCAGCCAAGATATGGGACAGGGCTATCAGCCCCAGCATTTT
.	TRBD1	13	TRBV20-1	TRBJ1-2	CSNTPRDSYGYTF	TGCAGCAACACTCCCCGGGACAGCTATGGCTACACCTTC
.	.	15	TRBV20-1	TRBJ1-2	CSARDGGRAGYGYTF	TGCAGTGCTAGAGATGGAGGCAGGGCGGGCTATGGCTACACCTTC
.	.	17	TRBV6-2/TRBV6-3	TRBJ2-6	CASRSGFAASGANVLTF	TGTGCCAGCAGATCGGGATTCGCAGCCTCTGGGGCCAACGTCCTGACTTTC
.	.	17	TRBV14	TRBJ2-7	CARSRRDAFLNTGEQYF	TGTGCCAGAAGCCGCCGGGACGCCTTCTTGAACACCGGCGAGCAGTACTTC
.	.	15	TRBV7-6	TRBJ2-5	CASSLAGEGFDEQYF	TGTGCCAGCAGCTTAGCGGGAGAGGGATTCGATGAGCAGTACTTC
.	.	16	TRBV5-1	TRBJ2-3	CASSPTQLSGTDTQYF	TGCGCCAGCAGCCCAACCCAACTCAGCGGCACAGATACGCAGTATTTT
.	TRBD2	14	TRBV12-3/TRBV12-4	TRBJ2-1	CASMGLADYNEQFF	TGTGCCAGTATGGGACTAGCGGACTACAATGAGCAGTTCTTC
few	.	15	TRBV28	TRBJ2-5	CASSYRRGDQETQYF	TGTGCCAGCAGTTATCGGAGGGGGGACCAAGAGACCCAGTACTTC
.	.	13	TRBV28	TRBJ1-5	CATQGEGNQPQHF	TGTGCCACACAGGGAGAGGGCAATCAGCCCCAGCATTTT
.	.	14	TRBV4-2	TRBJ1-1	CASSQGPMGPEAFF	TGTGCCAGCAGCCAAGGGCCTATGGGTCCTGAAGCTTTCTTT
.	.	14	TRBV28	TRBJ1-5	CASSLGTSNQPQHF	TGTGCCAGCAGTTTAGGGACAAGCAATCAGCCCCAGCATTTT
.	.	14	TRBV24-1	TRBJ1-1	CATSDGAPNTEAFF	TGTGCCACCAGTGACGGGGCACCGAACACTGAAGCTTTCTTT
once	TRBD2	15	TRBV4-2	TRBJ2-7	CASSQELAGTYEQYF	TGTGCCAGCAGCCAAGAACTAGCGGGGACCTACGAGCAGTACTTC
.	TRBD2	14	TRBV5-1	TRBJ2-1	CASSRAGGGDEQFF	TGCGCCAGCAGCCGAGCGGGAGGTGGAGATGAGCAGTTCTTC
few	TRBD1	14	TRBV10-3	TRBJ2-5	CAISGTGGEETQYF	TGTGCCATCAGCGGGACAGGGGGCGAAGAGACCCAGTACTTC
few	TRBD2	15	TRBV28	TRBJ2-1	CASTRSGGTHNEQFF	TGTGCCAGCACTAGGAGCGGGGGTACCCACAATGAGCAGTTCTTC
few	.	14	TRBV6-1	TRBJ2-2	CASSDRIQGGELFF	TGTGCCAGCAGTGACAGAATACAAGGCGGGGAGCTGTTTTTT
few	TRBD2	14	TRBV6-2/TRBV6-3	TRBJ2-7	CASSYRVSGYEQYF	TGTGCCAGCAGTTACCGGGTTAGCGGGTACGAGCAGTACTTC
few	TRBD2	18	TRBV4-1	TRBJ2-3	CASSQVGVRLAGTDTQYF	TGCGCCAGCAGCCAAGTCGGCGTCCGACTAGCGGGGACAGATACGCAGTATTTT
few	.	13	TRBV7-9	TRBJ2-3	CASTTLGTDTQYF	TGTGCCAGCACCACCTTAGGCACAGATACGCAGTATTTT
once	TRBD1	14	TRBV12-3/TRBV12-4	TRBJ2-1	CASSPDRNRNEQFF	TGTGCCAGCAGCCCGGACAGGAACAGGAATGAGCAGTTCTTC
few	.	14	TRBV6-6	TRBJ1-1	CASSAGPERTEAFF	TGTGCCAGCAGTGCCGGACCGGAGAGGACTGAAGCTTTCTTT
.	TRBD1	18	TRBV28	TRBJ2-7	CASSEVGGRRDRSREQYF	TGTGCCAGCAGTGAGGTGGGCGGGCGAAGGGACAGGTCGAGGGAGCAGTACTTC
.	TRBD1	12	TRBV7-2	TRBJ2-7	CASSPGQGEQYF	TGTGCCAGCAGCCCCGGACAGGGGGAGCAGTACTTC
.	TRBD2	14	TRBV6-1	TRBJ2-7	CASSRSGRVGEQYF	TGTGCCAGCAGCAGAAGCGGGAGGGTAGGGGAGCAGTACTTC
.	TRBD1	14	TRBV10-2	TRBJ2-7	CATATGQGDYEQYF	TGTGCCACCGCAACGGGACAGGGAGACTACGAGCAGTACTTC
few	.	15	TRBV20-1	TRBJ2-3	CSARVSGFSTDTQYF	TGCAGTGCTAGAGTCAGTGGCTTTAGCACAGATACGCAGTATTTT
.	.	13	TRBV24-1	TRBJ2-3	CATSDPNTDTQYF	TGTGCCACCAGTGATCCAAATACAGATACGCAGTATTTT
.	.	13	TRBV18	TRBJ1-1	CASSPLDNTEAFF	TGTGCCAGCTCACCACTCGATAACACTGAAGCTTTCTTT
.	TRBD2	15	TRBV29-1	TRBJ2-3	CSVSFAGEPTDTQYF	TGCAGCGTTTCCTTCGCGGGGGAACCCACAGATACGCAGTATTTT
few	.	12	TRBV6-2/TRBV6-3	TRBJ1-2	CASTDGIYGYTF	TGTGCCAGCACGGATGGTATCTATGGCTACACCTTC
.	.	15	TRBV6-5	TRBJ1-6	CASSDQGNTGSPLHF	TGTGCCAGCAGTGACCAAGGGAATACAGGATCACCCCTCCACTTT
.	.	13	TRBV20-1	TRBJ1-3	CSALFRSGNTIYF	TGCAGTGCTCTATTTCGCTCTGGAAACACCATATATTTT
.	.	13	TRBV7-9	TRBJ1-6	CASRTEGNSPLHF	TGTGCCAGCAGGACAGAAGGTAATTCACCCCTCCACTTT
.	TRBD1	15	TRBV28	TRBJ2-3	CASRGQGASTDTQYF	TGTGCCAGCAGAGGACAGGGGGCTAGCACAGATACGCAGTATTTT
.	.	13	TRBV24-1	TRBJ2-1	CATSDALANEQLF	TGTGCCACCAGTGACGCGCTAGCTAATGAGCAGCTCTTC
.	.	12	TRBV6-2/TRBV6-3	TRBJ2-2	CARQGWTGELFF	TGTGCCAGACAGGGATGGACCGGGGAGCTGTTTTTT
.	.	13	TRBV7-2	TRBJ2-1	CASSLAPYNEQFF	TGTGCCAGCAGCTTAGCCCCCTACAATGAGCAGTTCTTC
few	TRBD1	18	TRBV4-2	TRBJ2-3	CASSQEEDGGQGADTQYF	TGTGCCAGCAGCCAAGAAGAAGATGGGGGACAGGGGGCAGATACGCAGTATTTT
many	.	13	TRBV7-2	TRBJ2-5	CASSFGQVETQYF	TGTGCCAGCAGCTTCGGGCAGGTGGAGACCCAGTACTTC
many	TRBD1	15	TRBV6-1	TRBJ1-6	CASSSGQGGNSPLHF	TGTGCCAGCAGTTCCGGACAGGGTGGTAATTCACCCCTCCACTTT
.	TRBD2	17	TRBV20-1	TRBJ2-7	CSARGASGGPSSYEQYF	TGCAGTGCTAGAGGAGCTAGCGGGGGCCCCAGCTCCTACGAGCAGTACTTC
.	.	12	TRBV4-2	TRBJ2-1	CASSPGTDAQFF	TGTGCCAGCAGCCCAGGGACGGACGCGCAGTTCTTC
.	.	14	TRBV4-3	TRBJ2-5	CASSQGAGQETQYF	TGCGCCAGCAGCCAAGGGGCAGGACAAGAGACCCAGTACTTC
.	.	14	TRBV7-2	TRBJ2-5	CASSFQGSQETQYF	TGTGCCAGCAGCTTTCAGGGATCCCAAGAGACCCAGTACTTC
.	.	15	TRBV10-3	TRBJ1-1	CAISEFRGANTEAFF	TGTGCCATCAGTGAGTTCAGGGGCGCGAACACTGAAGCTTTCTTT